The 11 T cell receptor beta chains in this list originate from one sample, sequenced in a study of T cell changes during pregnancy in multiple sclerosis. The repertoire was sequenced with immunoSEQ multiplex PCR; TCRdb's copy has only in-frame clones and lacks some. The sample contains approximately 100,000 clones, 90% to 95% of which appear only once. The sample consisted of peripheral blood, taken before pregnancy. The receptors come from a female donor with multiple sclerosis, enrolled in a pregnancy study.

This sequence joins TRBV9 and TRBJ2-7; D perhaps matches TRBD1 (5 bases). The ends were cut back, 5 bases at V and 3 bases at J, with 18 bases in the middle. This CDR3 comprises 15 residues. The germline gives CDR1 SGDLS, CDR2 YYNGEE. The CDR3: CASRRTSTDNYEQYF. CDR3 in DNA: TGTGCCAGCAGGCGGACATCTACCGACAACTACGAGCAGTACTTC.

This clone was found a few times. This chain's CDR3 is CASSALAVRGNTIYF. The DNA of the CDR3 is TGTGCCAGCAGCGCCCTGGCAGTACGTGGAAACACCATATATTTT. This chain joins TRBV7-6 and TRBJ1-3; no definite D call. This CDR3 has 15 amino acids. V lost 5 bases to trimming and J lost 3 bases, with 14 bases between them. Germline V gene sequence: CDR1 SGHVS, CDR2 FNYEAQ.

This chain connects TRBV9 to TRBJ2-3; 7 bases fit TRBD2. V shed 0 bases, J shed 0 bases, and the junction held 1 base outside the gene matches. Germline CDR1 and CDR2: SGDLS and YYNGEE. This CDR3 has 15 amino acids. CDR3 sequence (DNA): TGTGCCAGCAGCGTAGGGGACTACAGCACAGATACGCAGTATTTT. Translated, it gives CASSVGDYSTDTQYF.

The CDR3 sequence is CASSYSTVSSYNEQFF. The CDR3 region has the DNA TGTGCCAGCAGTTACTCGACAGTGAGCTCCTACAATGAGCAGTTCTTC. This chain links TRBV6-5 with TRBJ2-1; D perhaps matches TRBD1 (5 bases). V dropped 0 bases and J dropped 0 bases, with 9 bases sitting between them. CDR3 size: 16 residues. CDR1 is MNHEY, CDR2 SVGAGI, per germline.

The chain is built from TRBV7-8 and TRBJ1-3; 8 bases agree with TRBD1. The CDR3 covers 15 residues. The germline V gene has CDR1 SGHVS and CDR2 FQNEAQ. Trimming removed 5 bases from V and 3 bases from J; junction bases left unmatched: 6. DNA for the CDR3: TGTGCCAGCAGCGCAGACAGGGGTAGTGGAAACACCATATATTTT. It is translated as CASSADRGSGNTIYF.

The rearrangement links TRBV30 to TRBJ2-7, with TRBD1 identical over 7 bases. With 5 bases clipped from V and 4 bases from J, the junction kept 5 bases outside the gene matches. This CDR3 is built from 12 residues. Germline CDR1 is GTSNPN and CDR2 is SVGIG (reference sequence). The CDR3 coding sequence is TGTGCCTGGGCCAGGGGGTCGTACGAGCAGTACTTC. It encodes CAWARGSYEQYF.

CDR3 nucleotides: TGTGCCAGCAGTTTGGGCCGGGGAAGGGCCAATCAGCCCCAGCATTTT. Amino acid sequence: CASSLGRGRANQPQHF. This chain links TRBV28 with TRBJ1-5; D uncertain. The germline CDR1 and CDR2 sequences are MDHEN and SYDVKM. The CDR3 runs 16 residues. Trimming pared 3 bases from V and 3 bases from J, leaving 15 bases between.

This clone was observed a single time. CDR3: CATSRGKASVSYNEQFF. CDR3 in DNA: TGTGCCACCAGCAGAGGGAAGGCTAGCGTCTCCTACAATGAGCAGTTCTTC. The chain joins TRBV15 to TRBJ2-1; tentative D call: TRBD2 (6 bases). CDR3 length: 17 amino acids. V lost 1 base and J lost 0, with 13 bases in between. Germline V gene data show CDR1 as LNHNV and CDR2 as YYDKDF (reference sequence).

This rearrangement joins TRBV7-9 to TRBJ1-2, with a possible D match to TRBD1 (6 bases). The length of the CDR3 is 13 residues. CDR1 is SEHNR and CDR2 is FQNEAQ in the germline V gene (reference sequence). The germline V and J ends were trimmed by 4 bases and 6 bases, with 12 bases remaining between them. CDR3 region: CASSSTGLDGYTF. CDR3 in DNA: TGTGCCAGCAGCTCCACAGGGTTGGATGGCTACACCTTC. Full variable domain (rest looked up from reference TRBV7-9 and TRBJ1-2): DTGVSQNPRHKITKRGQNVTFRCDPISEHNRLYWYRQTLGQGPEFLTYFQNEAQLEKSRLLSDRFSAERPKGSFSTLEIQRTEQGDSAMYLCASSSTGLDGYTFGSGTRLTVV.

The chain recombines TRBV29-1 with TRBJ2-2; 10 nucleotides match TRBD2. Germline CDR1 and CDR2: SQVTM and ANQGSEA. Germline trimming cut 4 bases from V and 5 bases from J; bases unmatched to any gene: 4. This CDR3 spans 14 amino acids. CDR3 region: CSVGVAGGTGELFF. As DNA, the CDR3 is TGCAGCGTTGGAGTAGCGGGAGGAACCGGGGAGCTGTTTTTT.

The chain is built from TRBV6-1 and TRBJ2-7; D call uncertain. Germline V lookup: CDR1 MNHNS, CDR2 SASEGT. CDR3 length equals 13 residues. Trimming cost V 3 bases and J 7 bases, with 13 bases left between them. DNA for the CDR3: TGTGCCAGCAGTGAGACCGCCAGACAAGAGCAGTACTTC. Amino acids: CASSETARQEQYF.